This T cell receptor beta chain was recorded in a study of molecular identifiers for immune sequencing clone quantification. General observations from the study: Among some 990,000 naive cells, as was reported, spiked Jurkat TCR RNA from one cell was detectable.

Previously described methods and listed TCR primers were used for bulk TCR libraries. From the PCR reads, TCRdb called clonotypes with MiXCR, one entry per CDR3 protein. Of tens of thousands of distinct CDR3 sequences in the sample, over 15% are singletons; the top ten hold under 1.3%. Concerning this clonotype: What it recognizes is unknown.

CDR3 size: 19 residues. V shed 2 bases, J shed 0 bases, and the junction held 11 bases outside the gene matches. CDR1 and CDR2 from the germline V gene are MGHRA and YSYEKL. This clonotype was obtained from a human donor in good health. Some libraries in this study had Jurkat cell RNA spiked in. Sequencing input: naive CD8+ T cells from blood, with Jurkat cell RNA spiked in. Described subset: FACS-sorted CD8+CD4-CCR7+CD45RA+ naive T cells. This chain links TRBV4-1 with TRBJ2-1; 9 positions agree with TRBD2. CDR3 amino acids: CASSQSSSGGPLSYNEQFF. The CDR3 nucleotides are TGCGCCAGCAGCCAAAGTTCAAGCGGGGGGCCCCTCTCCTACAATGAGCAGTTCTTC.